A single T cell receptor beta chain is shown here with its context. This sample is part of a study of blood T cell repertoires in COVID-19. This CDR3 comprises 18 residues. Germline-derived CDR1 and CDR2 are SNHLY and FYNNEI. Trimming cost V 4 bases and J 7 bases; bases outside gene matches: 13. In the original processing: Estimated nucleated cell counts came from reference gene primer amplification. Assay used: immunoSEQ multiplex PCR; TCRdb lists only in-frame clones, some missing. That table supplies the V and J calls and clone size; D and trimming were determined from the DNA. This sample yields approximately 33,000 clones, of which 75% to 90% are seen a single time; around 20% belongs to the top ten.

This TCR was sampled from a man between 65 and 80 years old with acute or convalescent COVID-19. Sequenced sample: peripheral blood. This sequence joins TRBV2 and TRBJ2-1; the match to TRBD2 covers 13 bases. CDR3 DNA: TGTGCCAGCAGTGTTACGGCACTAGCGGGAGGGCCTCGGAATGAGCAGTTCTTC. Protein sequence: CASSVTALAGGPRNEQFF.